Listed below are T cell receptor beta chains from one sample, sequenced in a study of PD-1 blockade in classical Hodgkin lymphoma. Clones were sequenced by immunoSEQ multiplex PCR, and TCRdb holds only the in-frame ones, with some missing. The top ten hold around an eighth of the sample, which has under 70,000 clones, about 91% seen once. Sequenced material: peripheral blood mononuclear cells (PBMCs), taken at baseline. The receptors were gathered from a human donor with classical Hodgkin lymphoma. CDR3s include the opening cysteine and the closing phenylalanine or tryptophan. Not all rows give a size; the values are once, few, many and, for expanded clones, a class.

V	size	J	CDR3
TRBV7-3	many	TRBJ1-2	CASSLTVDSGYTF
TRBV29-1	.	TRBJ2-1	CSVGGQYNEQFF
TRBV30	once	TRBJ1-6	CAWSPLTGREGSPLHF
TRBV20-1	.	TRBJ2-5	CSARGVETQYF
TRBV9	.	TRBJ2-1	CASSLNSHEQFF
TRBV6-6	.	TRBJ2-7	CASSRQGSYEQYF
TRBV4-3	.	TRBJ1-1	CASSQILGYEAFF
TRBV6-1	.	TRBJ1-1	CASSESPGFNTEAFF
TRBV9	.	TRBJ1-2	CASSAQDLGYTF
TRBV7-2	.	TRBJ2-1	CASSFGTGYNEQFF
TRBV5-1	.	TRBJ2-3	CASSSGLAETGTQYF
TRBV9	.	TRBJ2-3	CASSAVGQDTQYF
TRBV15	.	TRBJ2-7	CATSDFGGSAYEQYF
TRBV5-1	.	TRBJ1-1	CASSFRDGQTEAFF
TRBV13	.	TRBJ2-1	CASSSPLGSPSYNEQFF
TRBV6-1	.	TRBJ1-6	CASHYWGGSPLHF
TRBV2	.	.	CASRSTGGEQYF
TRBV4-3	.	TRBJ1-4	CASSQEARQGSNEKLFF
TRBV7-2	.	TRBJ2-3	CASHPGTGAADTQYF
TRBV5-1	.	TRBJ2-3	CASSRSGQGIPQSGTDTQYF
TRBV4-3	.	TRBJ2-3	CASNQDGSTGFSTDTQYF
TRBV27	once	TRBJ2-3	CASSPRRTSGGTDTQYF
TRBV5-6	.	TRBJ1-5	CASSLYWDRSYNQPQHF
TRBV7-2	.	TRBJ2-1	CASSLGGGPNNEQFF
TRBV5-1	.	TRBJ2-7	CASSSTLSYEQYF
TRBV5-6	.	TRBJ2-2	CASSLVGTADTGELFF
TRBV6-5	medium-sized	TRBJ2-7	CASSYSDRVNEQYF
TRBV29-1	.	TRBJ2-3	CSVESGQGADTQYF
TRBV30	.	TRBJ1-5	CAWSPLGAQPQHF
TRBV6-5	.	TRBJ2-7	CASSGGQGIYEQYF
TRBV27	.	TRBJ2-7	CASSAGGDEQYF